This T cell receptor (beta chain) was identified during a study of blood T cell repertoires in COVID-19. Study summary: Both acute and convalescent COVID-19 samples were obtained from the United States, Italy and Spain.

In the study's own analysis: Amplification of reference gene primers was used by the study to estimate nucleated cell counts. Profiling relied on immunoSEQ multiplex PCR, and the TCRdb table lists in-frame clones only, not all of them. V and J calls and clone size are given by that table; D and trimming were obtained from the DNA. The table shows under 150,000 clones, with around four fifths occurring only once. This clone was counted at least ten times. Material for sequencing was peripheral blood. The clonotype comes from a man aged 25 to 40 with acute or convalescent COVID-19.

The CDR3: CAWSVREYTEAFF. The CDR3, as DNA: TGTGCCTGGAGTGTACGGGAATACACTGAAGCTTTCTTT. The chain carries TRBV30 and TRBJ1-1; no definite D call. The germline V and J ends were trimmed by 0 bases and 3 bases, with 8 bases remaining between them. The CDR3 loop spans 13 amino acids. CDR1 and CDR2 from the germline V gene are GTSNPN and SVGIG (reference sequence).